The clone carrying this TCR beta chain has a count of ten or more. The sample comes from a study of spatial heterogeneity in lung cancer. The time point: sample taken at primary tumor resection. Material for sequencing was whole RNA from tumor, nontumor lung or frozen PBMC, left unsorted. The presence of a unique molecular identifier marked each TCR cDNA molecule. TCRdb passed the 5' RACE reads through MiXCR, listing each CDR3 protein once. Of 48,000 or so distinct CDR3 sequences listed, around 5.2% are singletons. The CDR3 covers 15 residues. The germline CDR1 and CDR2 sequences are SGHVS and FQNEAQ. V was pared by 5 bases and J by 5 bases, with 17 bases between.

This rearrangement joins TRBV7-8 to TRBJ2-3; possibly TRBD1 for D (5 bases). Sequenced here: PBMCs, sampled at surgery. This sequence was found in a male donor with early-stage non-small cell lung cancer. The CDR3 sequence is CASSGGQDVGDTQYF. Written as DNA, the CDR3 is TGTGCCAGCAGCGGCGGACAAGATGTGGGAGATACGCAGTATTTT. Drawing the rest from reference TRBV7-8 and TRBJ2-3, the complete variable domain is GAGVSQSPRYKVAKRGQDVALRCDPISGHVSLFWYQQALGQGPEFLTYFQNEAQLDKSGLPSDRFFAERPEGSVSTLKIQRTQQEDSAVYLCASSGGQDVGDTQYFGPGTRLTVL.